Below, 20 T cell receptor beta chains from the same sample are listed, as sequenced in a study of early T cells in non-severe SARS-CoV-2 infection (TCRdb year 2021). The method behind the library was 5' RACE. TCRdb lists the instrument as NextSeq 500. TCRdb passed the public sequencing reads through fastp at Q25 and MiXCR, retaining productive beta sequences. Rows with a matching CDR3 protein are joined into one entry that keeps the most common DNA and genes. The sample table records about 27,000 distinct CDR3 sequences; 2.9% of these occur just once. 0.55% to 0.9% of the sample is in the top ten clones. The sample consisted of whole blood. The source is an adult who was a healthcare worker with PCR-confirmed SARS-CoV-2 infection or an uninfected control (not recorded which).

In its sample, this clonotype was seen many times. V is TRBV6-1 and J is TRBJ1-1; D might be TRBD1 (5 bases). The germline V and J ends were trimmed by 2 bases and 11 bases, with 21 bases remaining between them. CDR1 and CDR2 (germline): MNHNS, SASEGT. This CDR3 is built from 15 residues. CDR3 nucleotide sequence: TGTGCCAGCAGTGAAACCATCGGGACTTACACGGGGGCTTTCTTT. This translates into CASSETIGTYTGAFF.

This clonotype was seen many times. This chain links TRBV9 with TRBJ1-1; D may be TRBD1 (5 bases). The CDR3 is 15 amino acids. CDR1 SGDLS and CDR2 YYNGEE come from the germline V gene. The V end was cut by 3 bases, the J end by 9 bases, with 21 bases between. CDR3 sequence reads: CASSAETDSGVQAFF. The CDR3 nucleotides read TGTGCCAGCAGCGCAGAGACAGACTCGGGCGTCCAAGCTTTCTTT.

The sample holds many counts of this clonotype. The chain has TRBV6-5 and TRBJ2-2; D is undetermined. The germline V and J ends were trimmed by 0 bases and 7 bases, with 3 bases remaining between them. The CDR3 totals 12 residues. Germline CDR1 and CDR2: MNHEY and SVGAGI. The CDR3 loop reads CASSYSFGELFF. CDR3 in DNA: TGTGCCAGCAGTTACTCCTTCGGGGAGCTGTTTTTT.

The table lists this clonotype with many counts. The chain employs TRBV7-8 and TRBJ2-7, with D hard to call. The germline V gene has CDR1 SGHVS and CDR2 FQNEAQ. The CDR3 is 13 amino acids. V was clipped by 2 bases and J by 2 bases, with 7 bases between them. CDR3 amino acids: CASSLNTAYEQYV. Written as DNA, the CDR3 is TGTGCCAGCAGCTTAAACACTGCCTACGAGCAGTACGTC.

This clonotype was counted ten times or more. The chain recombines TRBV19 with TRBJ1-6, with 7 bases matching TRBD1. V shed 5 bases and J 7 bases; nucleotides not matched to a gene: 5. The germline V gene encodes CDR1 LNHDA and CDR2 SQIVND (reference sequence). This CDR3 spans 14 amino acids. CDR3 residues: CASSLTGKNSPLHF. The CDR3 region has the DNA TGTGCCAGTAGTTTGACAGGGAAAAATTCACCCCTCCACTTT.

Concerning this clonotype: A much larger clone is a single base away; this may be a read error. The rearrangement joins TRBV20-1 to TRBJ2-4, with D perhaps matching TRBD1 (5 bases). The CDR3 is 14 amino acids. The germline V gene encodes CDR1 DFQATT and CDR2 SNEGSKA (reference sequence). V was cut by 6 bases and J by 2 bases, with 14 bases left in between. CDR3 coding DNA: TGCAGTGCCACGGACACGGTGACCAAAAACATTCAGTACTTC. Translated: CSATDTVTKNIQYF.

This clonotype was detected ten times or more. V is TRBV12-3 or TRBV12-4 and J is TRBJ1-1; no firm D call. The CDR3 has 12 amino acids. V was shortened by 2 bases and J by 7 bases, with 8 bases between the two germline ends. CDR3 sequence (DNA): TGTGCCAGCAGTTTACGGCACCTTGAAGCTTTCTTT. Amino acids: CASSLRHLEAFF.

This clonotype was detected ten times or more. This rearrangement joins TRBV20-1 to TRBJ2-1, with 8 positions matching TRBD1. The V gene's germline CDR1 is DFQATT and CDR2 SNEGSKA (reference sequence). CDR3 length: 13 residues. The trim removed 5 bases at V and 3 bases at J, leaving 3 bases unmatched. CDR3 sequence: CSAWGQDYNEQFF. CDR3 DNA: TGCAGTGCTTGGGGACAGGACTACAATGAGCAGTTCTTC.

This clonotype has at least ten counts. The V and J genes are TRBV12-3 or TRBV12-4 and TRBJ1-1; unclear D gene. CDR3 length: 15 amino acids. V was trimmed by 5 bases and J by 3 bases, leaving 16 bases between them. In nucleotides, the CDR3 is TGTGCCAGCAGTCCGGACGCGGTTATTGACACTGAAGCTTTCTTT. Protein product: CASSPDAVIDTEAFF.

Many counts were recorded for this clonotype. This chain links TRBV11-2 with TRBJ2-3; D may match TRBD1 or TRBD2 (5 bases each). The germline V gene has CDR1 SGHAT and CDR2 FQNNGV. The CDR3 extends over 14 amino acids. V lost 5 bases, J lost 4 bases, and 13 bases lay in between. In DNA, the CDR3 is TGTGCCAGCAGCCTTGACCGGGGCGCAGATACGCAGTATTTT. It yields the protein CASSLDRGADTQYF.

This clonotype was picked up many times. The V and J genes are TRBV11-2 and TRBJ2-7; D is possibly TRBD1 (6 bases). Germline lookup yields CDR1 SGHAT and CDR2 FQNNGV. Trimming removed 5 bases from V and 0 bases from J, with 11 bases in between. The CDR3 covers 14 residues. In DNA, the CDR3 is TGTGCCAGCAGCCCCCACAGGGTCTCCTACGAGCAGTACGTC. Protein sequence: CASSPHRVSYEQYV.

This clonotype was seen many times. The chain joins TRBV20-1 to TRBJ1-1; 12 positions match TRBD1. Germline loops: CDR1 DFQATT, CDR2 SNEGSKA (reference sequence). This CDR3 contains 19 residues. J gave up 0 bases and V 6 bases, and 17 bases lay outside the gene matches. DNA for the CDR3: TGCAGTGCGGTACCGGGACAGGGGGCCCGATTTTCCGTGAACACTGAAGCTTTCTTT. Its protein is CSAVPGQGARFSVNTEAFF.

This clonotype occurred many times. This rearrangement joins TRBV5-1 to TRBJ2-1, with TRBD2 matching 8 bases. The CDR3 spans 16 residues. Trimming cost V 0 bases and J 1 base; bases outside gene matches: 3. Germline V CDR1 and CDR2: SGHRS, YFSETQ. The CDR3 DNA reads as TGCGCCAGCAGCTTGGGCCTAGCGGGTTCCTACAATGAGCAGTTCTTC. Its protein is CASSLGLAGSYNEQFF.

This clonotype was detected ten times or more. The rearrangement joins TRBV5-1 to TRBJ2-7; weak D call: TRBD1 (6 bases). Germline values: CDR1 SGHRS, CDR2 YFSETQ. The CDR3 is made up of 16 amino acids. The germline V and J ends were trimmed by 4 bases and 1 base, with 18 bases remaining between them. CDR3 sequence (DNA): TGCGCCAGCAGCCCCAATGCCGGGACATCGTCCTACGAGCAGTACGTC. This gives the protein CASSPNAGTSSYEQYV.

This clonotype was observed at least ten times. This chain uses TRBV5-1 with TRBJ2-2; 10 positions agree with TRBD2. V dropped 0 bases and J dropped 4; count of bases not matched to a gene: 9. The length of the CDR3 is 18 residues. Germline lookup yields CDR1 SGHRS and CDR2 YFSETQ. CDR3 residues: CASSLVPTSGVRTGELFF. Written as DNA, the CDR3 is TGCGCCAGCAGCTTGGTCCCCACTAGCGGGGTGCGCACCGGGGAGCTGTTTTTT.

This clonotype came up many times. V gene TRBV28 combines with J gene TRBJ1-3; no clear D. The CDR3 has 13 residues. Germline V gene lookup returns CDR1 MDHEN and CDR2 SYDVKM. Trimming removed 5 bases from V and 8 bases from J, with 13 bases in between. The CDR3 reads CASSPDGSDTIYF. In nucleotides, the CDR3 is TGTGCCAGCAGTCCGGACGGGAGTGACACCATATATTTT.

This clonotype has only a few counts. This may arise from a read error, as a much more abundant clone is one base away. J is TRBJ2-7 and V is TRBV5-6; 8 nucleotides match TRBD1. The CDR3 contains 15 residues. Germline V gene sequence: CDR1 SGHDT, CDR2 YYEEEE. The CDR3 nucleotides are TGTGCCGGCAGCTTTGGCCGTCAGGGGGCGAACGAGCAGTACGTC. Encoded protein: CAGSFGRQGANEQYV.

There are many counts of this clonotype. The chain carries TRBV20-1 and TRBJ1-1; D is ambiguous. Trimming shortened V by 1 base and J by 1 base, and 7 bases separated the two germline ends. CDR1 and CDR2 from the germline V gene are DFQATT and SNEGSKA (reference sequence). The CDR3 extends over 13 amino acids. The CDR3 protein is CSARGHRNTEAFF. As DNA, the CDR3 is TGCAGTGCTAGAGGACACAGGAACACTGAAGCTTTCTTT.

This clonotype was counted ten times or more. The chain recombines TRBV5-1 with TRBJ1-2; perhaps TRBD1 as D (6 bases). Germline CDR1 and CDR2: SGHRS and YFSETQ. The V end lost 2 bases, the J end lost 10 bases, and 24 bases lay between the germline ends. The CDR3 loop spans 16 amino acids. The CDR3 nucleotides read TGCGCCAGCAGCTTAGCTCCACGGGACCCGAAGGGGGACTACACCTTC. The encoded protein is CASSLAPRDPKGDYTF.

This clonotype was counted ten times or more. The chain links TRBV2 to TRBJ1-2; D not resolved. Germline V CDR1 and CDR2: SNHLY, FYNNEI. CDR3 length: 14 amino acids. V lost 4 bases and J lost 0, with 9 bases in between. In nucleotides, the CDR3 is TGTGCCAGCAGTGCGATCGGGACTAACTATGGCTACACCTTC. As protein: CASSAIGTNYGYTF.